The source of this TCR beta chain is a study of blood T cell repertoires in COVID-19. Background on the study: T cells, B-cell-depleted T cells, or PBMCs supplied cDNA or gDNA.

The repertoire was sequenced with immunoSEQ multiplex PCR; TCRdb's copy has only in-frame clones and lacks some. The table shows some 140,000 clones, with about 80% occurring only once. The germline CDR1 and CDR2 sequences are SEHNR and FQNEAQ (reference sequence). The CDR3 sequence is 16 residues long. The V end was cut by 0 bases, the J end by 0 bases, with 9 bases between. The TCR originated in a woman aged 55-70 years with COVID-19, enrolled during active disease. The chain links TRBV7-9 to TRBJ1-5; no definite D call. Sample: peripheral blood. This CDR3 is CASSLATIYSNQPQHF. DNA of the CDR3: TGTGCCAGCAGCTTAGCAACGATCTATAGCAATCAGCCCCAGCATTTT.